Listed below are T cell receptor beta chains from one sample, sequenced in a study of Ad26.COV2.S vaccination and SARS-CoV-2 variants. Method: immunoSEQ multiplex PCR; TCRdb's copy keeps in-frame clones and lacks some. The table has roughly 380,000 clones, approximately 88% seen once. Specimen: peripheral blood, collected in a trial of Ad26.COV2.S vaccine versus placebo. The receptors originated from a person between 18 and 65 years old who received the Ad26.COV2.S COVID-19 vaccine or a placebo. Both conserved end residues are part of each CDR3. Fields, in order: J gene, CDR3 length, D gene, V gene, clone size, CDR3 protein, CDR3 DNA. The D gene is left open where the match is weak. Size tells how often a clone was seen (once, few, many) or the class of an expanded clone, and some rows leave it out.

TRBJ2-6 | 18 | NA | TRBV9 | NA | CASSVATRGLTGANVLTF | TGTGCCAGCAGCGTAGCTACGAGAGGACTGACTGGGGCCAACGTCCTGACTTTC
TRBJ2-2 | 12 | TRBD1 | TRBV29-1 | NA | CSGHQGAGELFF | TGCAGCGGGCATCAGGGGGCCGGGGAGCTGTTTTTT
TRBJ2-2 | 18 | TRBD2 | TRBV5-8 | NA | CASSLPLAGDTNTGELFF | TGTGCCAGCAGCTTACCCCTAGCGGGGGATACGAACACCGGGGAGCTGTTTTTT
TRBJ2-7 | 16 | NA | TRBV19 | NA | CASTDYFNPKTYEQYF | TGTGCCAGTACCGATTATTTTAACCCTAAAACCTACGAGCAGTACTTC
TRBJ2-7 | 22 | NA | TRBV21-1 | NA | CASSKDFPSYRDRGKAYYEQYF | TGTGCCAGCAGCAAAGACTTCCCCTCATACCGGGACAGGGGGAAGGCATATTACGAGCAGTACTTC
TRBJ2-5 | 13 | NA | TRBV27 | NA | CASSLYHHGTQYF | TGTGCCAGCAGTTTATACCACCATGGGACCCAGTACTTC
TRBJ1-1 | 19 | NA | TRBV21-1 | NA | CASSPPWTGRMDGNTEAFF | TGTGCCAGCAGCCCGCCGTGGACAGGACGTATGGATGGCAACACTGAAGCTTTCTTT
TRBJ1-6 | 14 | NA | TRBV7-2 | NA | CASSFGGLGSPLHF | TGTGCCAGCAGCTTCGGGGGGTTGGGTTCACCCCTCCACTTT
TRBJ2-3 | 12 | NA | TRBV10-3 | NA | CASGYSTDTQYF | TGTGCCTCCGGATATAGCACAGATACGCAGTATTTT
TRBJ1-1 | 15 | NA | TRBV18 | NA | CASSPLIGQNTEAFF | TGTGCCAGCTCACCTCTGATCGGGCAGAACACTGAAGCTTTCTTT
TRBJ2-7 | 16 | TRBD1 | TRBV11-2 | NA | CASSLEVRGLTYEQYF | TGTGCCAGCAGCTTAGAGGTCAGGGGGCTCACCTACGAGCAGTACTTC
TRBJ1-6 | 18 | NA | TRBV5-1 | NA | CASSLSMQGSLYNSPLHF | TGCGCCAGCAGCTTGTCCATGCAGGGCTCTCTCTATAATTCACCCCTCCACTTT
TRBJ2-5 | 14 | NA | TRBV3-1/TRBV3-2 | NA | CASSARQYQETQYF | TGTGCCAGCAGCGCGAGACAGTACCAAGAGACCCAGTACTTC
TRBJ1-6 | 14 | NA | TRBV6-5 | NA | CASTPGSYNSPLHF | TGTGCCAGCACCCCTGGGTCCTATAATTCACCCCTCCACTTT
TRBJ2-3 | 15 | TRBD2 | TRBV10-3 | NA | CAVMAVAGATDTQYF | TGTGCCGTTATGGCGGTAGCGGGGGCCACAGATACGCAGTATTTT
TRBJ1-4 | 15 | NA | TRBV13 | NA | CASSLAWGTNEKLFF | TGTGCCAGCAGCTTAGCCTGGGGTACTAATGAAAAACTGTTTTTT
TRBJ1-2 | 16 | NA | TRBV2 | NA | CASSDRRSSQTYGYTF | TGTGCCAGCAGTGATAGACGTTCCTCGCAGACCTATGGCTACACCTTC
TRBJ2-3 | 15 | NA | TRBV30 | NA | CAWSALRSKTDTQYF | TGTGCCTGGAGCGCACTCAGATCCAAGACAGATACGCAGTATTTT
TRBJ1-5 | 14 | NA | TRBV4-1 | NA | CASSPPGQKQPQHF | TGCGCCAGCAGCCCCCCGGGACAAAAGCAGCCCCAGCATTTT
TRBJ2-2 | 15 | NA | TRBV9 | NA | CASSRRTENTGELFF | TGTGCCAGCAGCAGGCGGACAGAAAACACCGGGGAGCTGTTTTTT
TRBJ1-2 | 16 | NA | TRBV28 | few | CASKGSRQLSNYGYTF | TGTGCCAGCAAGGGTTCCAGACAGCTCTCTAACTATGGCTACACCTTC
TRBJ2-2 | 17 | TRBD2 | TRBV6-6 | NA | CASSPQLAGLGLGELFF | TGTGCCAGCAGTCCCCAACTAGCGGGGCTGGGTTTGGGGGAGCTGTTTTTT
TRBJ2-7 | 16 | NA | TRBV15 | NA | CATSRESFRDSDEQYF | TGTGCCACCAGCAGAGAATCATTTCGGGACTCGGACGAGCAGTACTTC
TRBJ1-4 | 16 | NA | TRBV4-3 | NA | CASSQGSPKTNEKLFF | TGCGCCAGCAGCCAAGGCAGCCCCAAAACTAATGAAAAACTGTTTTTT
TRBJ2-1 | 14 | TRBD2 | TRBV3-1/TRBV3-2 | NA | CASKKRGGVYEQFF | TGTGCCAGCAAAAAGCGGGGGGGCGTATATGAGCAGTTCTTC
TRBJ2-7 | 15 | TRBD1 | TRBV6-2/TRBV6-3 | once | CASSYDREGAYEQYF | TGTGCCAGCAGTTACGACAGGGAAGGCGCCTACGAGCAGTACTTC
TRBJ2-2 | 14 | NA | TRBV18 | NA | CASSPPGNTGELFF | TGTGCCAGCTCACCACCGGGTAACACCGGGGAGCTGTTTTTT
TRBJ1-2 | 15 | TRBD1 | TRBV2 | NA | CASSLGQGYDYGYTF | TGTGCCAGCAGCTTAGGACAGGGCTACGACTATGGCTACACCTTC
TRBJ1-4 | 14 | TRBD1 | TRBV28 | NA | CASSFWDRNEKLFF | TGTGCCAGCAGTTTCTGGGACAGGAATGAAAAACTGTTTTTT